This TCR beta chain emerged from a study of CD8+ T cells in alopecia areata. Points from the study as a whole: Sequences from scalp samples also cover resident alphabeta T cells of normal skin.

RNA extraction was followed by reverse transcription into cDNA, which acted as the sequencing template. The repertoire was sequenced with immunoSEQ multiplex PCR; TCRdb's copy has only in-frame clones and lacks some. The sample holds roughly 230,000 clones, 43% seen once. On this clone itself: Its cognate antigen is unknown.

The treatment here: oral pan-JAK inhibitor, 5-10 mg twice daily. CDR1 is SGHDN, CDR2 FVKESK, per germline. The CDR3 spans 16 residues. J lost 2 bases, V lost 3 bases, and 9 bases had no gene match. The chain recombines TRBV14 with TRBJ2-7; TRBD2 matches 8 bases. The receptor was derived from a human donor with alopecia areata. The input for sequencing was CD4+ T cells sorted from blood, taken around week 37, from a patient treated with tofacitinib. The CDR3 DNA sequence: TGTGCCAGCAGCCACCCGGGGGGGACACCAACCTACGAGCAGTACTTC. This encodes CASSHPGGTPTYEQYF.